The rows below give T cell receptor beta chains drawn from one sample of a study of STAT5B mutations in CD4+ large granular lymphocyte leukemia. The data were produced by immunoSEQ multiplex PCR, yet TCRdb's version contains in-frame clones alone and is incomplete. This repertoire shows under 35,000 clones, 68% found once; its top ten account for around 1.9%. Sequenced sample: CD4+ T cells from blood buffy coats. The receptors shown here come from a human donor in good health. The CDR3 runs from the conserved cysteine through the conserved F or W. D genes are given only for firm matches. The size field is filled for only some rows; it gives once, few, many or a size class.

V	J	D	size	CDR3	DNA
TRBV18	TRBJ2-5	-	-	CASSPVGLQETQYF	TGTGCCAGCTCACCAGTCGGTCTGCAAGAGACCCAGTACTTC
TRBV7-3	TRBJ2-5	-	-	CASSPRYGSQETQYF	TGTGCCAGCAGCCCCCGTTACGGGTCCCAAGAGACCCAGTACTTC
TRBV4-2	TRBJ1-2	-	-	CASSQSQAGASGYTF	TGTGCCAGCAGCCAAAGCCAAGCCGGAGCCTCTGGCTACACCTTC
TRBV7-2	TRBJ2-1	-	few	CASSPAVRGTYNEQFF	TGTGCCAGCAGCCCAGCGGTGCGGGGAACCTACAATGAGCAGTTCTTC
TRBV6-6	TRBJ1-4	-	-	CASSYSWGSNEKLFF	TGTGCCAGCAGTTACTCATGGGGAAGCAATGAAAAACTGTTTTTT
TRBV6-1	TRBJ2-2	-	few	CASRQGNTGELFF	TGTGCCAGCAGGCAGGGGAACACCGGGGAGCTGTTTTTT
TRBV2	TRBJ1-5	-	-	CASREGQTSNQPQHF	TGTGCCAGCAGAGAAGGACAGACTAGCAATCAGCCCCAGCATTTT
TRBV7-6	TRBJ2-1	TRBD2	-	CASSFLAVSSYNEQFF	TGTGCCAGCAGCTTCCTAGCGGTTAGCTCCTACAATGAGCAGTTCTTC
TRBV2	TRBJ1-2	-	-	CASSGRKGKYGYTF	TGTGCCAGCAGTGGAAGAAAGGGTAAGTATGGCTACACCTTC
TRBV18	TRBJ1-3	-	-	CASSPREAPSGNTIYF	TGTGCCAGCTCACCCCGTGAGGCCCCCTCTGGAAACACCATATATTTT
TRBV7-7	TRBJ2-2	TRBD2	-	CASSLAAGGNTGELFF	TGTGCCAGCAGCTTAGCGGCGGGGGGAAACACCGGGGAGCTGTTTTTT
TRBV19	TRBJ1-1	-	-	CASSTQRNTEAFF	TGTGCCAGTAGTACACAGAGGAACACTGAAGCTTTCTTT
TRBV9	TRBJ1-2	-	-	CASSTGTLFNYGYTF	TGTGCCAGCAGCACCGGGACGCTGTTTAACTATGGCTACACCTTC
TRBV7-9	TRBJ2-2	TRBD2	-	CASSSGLGDTGELFF	TGTGCCAGCAGCTCCGGACTAGGCGACACCGGGGAGCTGTTTTTT
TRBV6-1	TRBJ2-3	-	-	CASRDTDTQYF	TGTGCCAGCAGGGACACAGATACGCAGTATTTT
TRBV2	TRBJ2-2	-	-	CAIEDGVPGELFF	TGTGCCATCGAGGACGGGGTGCCCGGGGAGCTGTTTTTT
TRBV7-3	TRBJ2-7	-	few	CASSSQPSEQYF	TGTGCCAGCAGCTCTCAGCCTTCCGAGCAGTACTTC
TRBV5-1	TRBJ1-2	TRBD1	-	CASSLQPGQDYGYTF	TGCGCCAGCAGCTTACAGCCGGGACAGGATTATGGCTACACCTTC
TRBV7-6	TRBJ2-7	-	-	CASSLASLASYEQYF	TGTGCCAGCAGCTTAGCCTCACTAGCCAGCTACGAGCAGTACTTC
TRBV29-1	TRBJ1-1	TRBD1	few	CSVGTGNTEAFF	TGCAGCGTTGGGACAGGGAACACTGAAGCTTTCTTT
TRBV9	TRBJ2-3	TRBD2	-	CASSVNSGGGDTQYF	TGTGCCAGCAGCGTGAATAGCGGGGGAGGGGATACGCAGTATTTT
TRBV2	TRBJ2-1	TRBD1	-	CATMTGAGMLNEQFF	TGTGCCACTATGACAGGGGCGGGGATGTTGAATGAGCAGTTCTTC
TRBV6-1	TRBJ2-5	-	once	CASTYSRGGETQYF	TGTGCCAGCACTTATAGCAGGGGGGGAGAGACCCAGTACTTC
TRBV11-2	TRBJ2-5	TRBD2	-	CASSPLAGGYLETQYF	TGTGCCAGCAGCCCACTTGCGGGGGGATATTTGGAGACCCAGTACTTC
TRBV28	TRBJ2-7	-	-	CASSLATPSYEQYF	TGTGCCAGCAGTTTGGCGACACCGTCCTACGAGCAGTACTTC
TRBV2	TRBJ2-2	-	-	CASKPDTKNTGELFF	TGTGCCAGCAAACCGGACACTAAGAACACCGGGGAGCTGTTTTTT
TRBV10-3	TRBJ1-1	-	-	CAISGGLGTEAFF	TGTGCCATCAGTGGAGGCCTGGGCACTGAAGCTTTCTTT
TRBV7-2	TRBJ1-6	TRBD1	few	CASSYRTGGSPLHF	TGTGCCAGCAGCTATAGGACAGGAGGCTCACCCCTCCACTTT
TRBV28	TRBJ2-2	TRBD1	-	CASSLWTGGGGGELFF	TGTGCCAGCAGTTTATGGACAGGGGGCGGTGGCGGGGAGCTGTTTTTT
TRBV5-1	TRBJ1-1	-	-	CASSLAQPGNTEAFF	TGCGCCAGCAGCTTAGCCCAGCCGGGAAACACTGAAGCTTTCTTT
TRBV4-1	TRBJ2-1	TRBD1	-	CASSQGGTGGVNEQFF	TGCGCCAGCAGCCAAGGCGGGACAGGGGGCGTCAATGAGCAGTTCTTC
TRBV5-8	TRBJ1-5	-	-	CASSQGGGSQPQHF	TGTGCCAGCAGCCAGGGTGGGGGTAGTCAGCCCCAGCATTTT
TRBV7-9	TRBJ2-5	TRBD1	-	CASSPTGGETQYF	TGTGCCAGCAGCCCCACAGGGGGTGAGACCCAGTACTTC
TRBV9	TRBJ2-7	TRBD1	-	CASGRDSVYEQYF	TGTGCCAGCGGCCGGGACAGCGTCTACGAGCAGTACTTC
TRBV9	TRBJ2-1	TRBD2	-	CASSVTGGSYNEQFF	TGTGCCAGCAGCGTTACCGGGGGGTCCTACAATGAGCAGTTCTTC
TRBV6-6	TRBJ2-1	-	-	CASTPQGNEQFF	TGTGCCAGCACCCCCCAAGGCAATGAGCAGTTCTTC
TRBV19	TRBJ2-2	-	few	CASSIATGNTGELFF	TGTGCCAGTAGTATAGCGACAGGGAACACCGGGGAGCTGTTTTTT
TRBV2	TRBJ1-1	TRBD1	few	CATSGTGGTEAFF	TGTGCCACCTCCGGGACAGGGGGCACTGAAGCTTTCTTT
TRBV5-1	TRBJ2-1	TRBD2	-	CASSLNLAAGNEQFF	TGCGCCAGCAGCTTGAACCTAGCGGCAGGCAATGAGCAGTTCTTC
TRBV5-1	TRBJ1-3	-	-	CASSLDRVWNTIYF	TGCGCCAGCAGCTTGGATAGAGTATGGAACACCATATATTTT
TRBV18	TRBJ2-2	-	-	CASSPSRGWELFF	TGTGCCAGCTCACCCTCCAGGGGCTGGGAGCTGTTTTTT
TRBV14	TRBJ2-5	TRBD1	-	CASSPRTGPTGTQYF	TGTGCCAGCAGCCCCAGGACAGGCCCTACCGGGACCCAGTACTTC
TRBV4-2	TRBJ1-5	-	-	CASSQDGQRHQPQHF	TGTGCCAGCAGCCAAGATGGGCAGAGACATCAGCCCCAGCATTTT
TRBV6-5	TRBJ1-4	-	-	CASRARRGLEKLFF	TGTGCCAGCAGAGCTCGGAGAGGTCTTGAAAAACTGTTTTTT
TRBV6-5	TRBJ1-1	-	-	CASSYRHGAGNTEAFF	TGTGCCAGCAGTTACCGCCATGGAGCCGGGAACACTGAAGCTTTCTTT
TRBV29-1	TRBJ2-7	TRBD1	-	CNVEIRTGGVFYEQYF	TGCAACGTTGAAATCAGGACAGGGGGTGTTTTCTACGAGCAGTACTTC
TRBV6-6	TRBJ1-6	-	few	CASSYSSGTRSPLHF	TGTGCCAGCAGTTACTCGAGCGGGACACGTTCACCCCTCCACTTT